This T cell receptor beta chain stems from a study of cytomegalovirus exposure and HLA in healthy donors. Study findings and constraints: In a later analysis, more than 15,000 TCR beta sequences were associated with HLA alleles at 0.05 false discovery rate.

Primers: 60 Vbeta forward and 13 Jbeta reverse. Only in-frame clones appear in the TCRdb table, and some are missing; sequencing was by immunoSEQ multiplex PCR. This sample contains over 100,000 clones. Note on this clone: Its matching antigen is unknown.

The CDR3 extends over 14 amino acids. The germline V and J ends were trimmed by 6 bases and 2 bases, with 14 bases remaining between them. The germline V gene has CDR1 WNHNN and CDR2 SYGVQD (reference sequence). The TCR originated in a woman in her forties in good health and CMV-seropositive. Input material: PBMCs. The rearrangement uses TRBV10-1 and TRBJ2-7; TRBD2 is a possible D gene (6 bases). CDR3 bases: TGCGCCAGCAGCTCGATAGCGGCACCCTACGAGCAGTACTTC. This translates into CASSSIAAPYEQYF.